Listed here is a single T cell receptor (beta chain). Its antigen is unknown. Germline V gene data show CDR1 as SGHNT and CDR2 as YYREEE (reference sequence). The CDR3 is 16 residues long. V was cut by 0 bases and J by 5 bases, with 17 bases left in between. Donors showed nominal health when sampled, although they likely had unrecorded immune exposures. The data are from a study of cytomegalovirus exposure and HLA in healthy donors. General study results and limits: Later, an analysis showed that TCR beta chains associated with HLA were more clonally expanded than others that were equally common. Follow-up analysis later connected one missense variant in DCLRE1C with trimming of TCR beta V- and J-genes. An analysis done earlier found most TCR beta V segments productive about 87% or about 30% of the time.

PCR amplification relied on 60 Vbeta primers (plus 13 Jbeta primers). The method was immunoSEQ multiplex PCR; TCRdb's version includes in-frame clones alone and lacks a portion of them. The profile shows 85,000 to 100,000 clones, just under 70% of them singletons. This TCR derives from a man aged 50 to 60 in good health and CMV-seronegative. V is TRBV5-4 and J is TRBJ1-1, with D possibly matching TRBD1 (5 bases). The sample taken for sequencing was PBMCs. The CDR3 DNA reads TGTGCCAGCAGCTTGGAGACAGTCCTAACCCAGACTGAAGCTTTCTTT. Amino acids: CASSLETVLTQTEAFF.